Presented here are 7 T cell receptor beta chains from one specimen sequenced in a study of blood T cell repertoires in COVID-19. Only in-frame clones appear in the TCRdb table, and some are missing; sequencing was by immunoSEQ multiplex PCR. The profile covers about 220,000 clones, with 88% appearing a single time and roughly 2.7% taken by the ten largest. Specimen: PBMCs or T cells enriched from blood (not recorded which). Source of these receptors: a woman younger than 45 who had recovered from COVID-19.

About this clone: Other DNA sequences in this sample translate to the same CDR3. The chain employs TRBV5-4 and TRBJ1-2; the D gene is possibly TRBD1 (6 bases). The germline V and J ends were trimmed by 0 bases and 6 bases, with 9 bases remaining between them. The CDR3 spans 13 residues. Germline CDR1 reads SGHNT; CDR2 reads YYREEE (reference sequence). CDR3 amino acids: CASSLVAGDGYTF. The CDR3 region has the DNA TGTGCCAGCAGCTTGGTGGCAGGGGATGGCTACACCTTC. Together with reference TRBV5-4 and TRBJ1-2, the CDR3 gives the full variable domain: ETGVTQSPTHLIKTRGQQVTLRCSSQSGHNTVSWYQQALGQGPQFIFQYYREEENGRGNFPPRFSGLQFPNYSSELNVNALELDDSALYLCASSLVAGDGYTFGSGTRLTVV.

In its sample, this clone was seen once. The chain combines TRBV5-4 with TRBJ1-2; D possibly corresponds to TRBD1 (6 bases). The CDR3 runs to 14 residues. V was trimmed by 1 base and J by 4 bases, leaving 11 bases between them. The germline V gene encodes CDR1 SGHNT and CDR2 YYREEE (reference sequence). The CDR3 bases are TGTGCCAGCAGCTTGCTACAGGGTGTCTATGGCTACACCTTC. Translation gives CASSLLQGVYGYTF.

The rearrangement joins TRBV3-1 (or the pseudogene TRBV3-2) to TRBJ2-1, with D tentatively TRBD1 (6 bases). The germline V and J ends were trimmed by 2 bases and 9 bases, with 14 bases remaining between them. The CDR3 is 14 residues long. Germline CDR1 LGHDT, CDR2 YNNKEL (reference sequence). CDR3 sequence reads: CASSQYREAIEQFF. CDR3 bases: TGTGCCAGCAGCCAATACAGGGAAGCGATTGAGCAGTTCTTC.

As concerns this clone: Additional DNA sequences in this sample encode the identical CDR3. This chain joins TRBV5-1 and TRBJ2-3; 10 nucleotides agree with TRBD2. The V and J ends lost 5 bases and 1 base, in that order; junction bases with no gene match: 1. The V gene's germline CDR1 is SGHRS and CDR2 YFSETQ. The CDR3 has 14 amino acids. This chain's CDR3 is CASSLAGGTDTQYF. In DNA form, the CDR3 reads TGCGCCAGCAGTCTAGCGGGGGGCACAGATACGCAGTATTTT.

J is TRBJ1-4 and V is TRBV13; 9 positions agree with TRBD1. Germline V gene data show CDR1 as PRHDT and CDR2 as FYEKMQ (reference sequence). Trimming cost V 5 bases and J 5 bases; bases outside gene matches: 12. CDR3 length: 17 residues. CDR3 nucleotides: TGTGCCAGCAGCGTAGTCCCGGGACAGGGTTTGAATGAAAAACTGTTTTTT. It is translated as CASSVVPGQGLNEKLFF.

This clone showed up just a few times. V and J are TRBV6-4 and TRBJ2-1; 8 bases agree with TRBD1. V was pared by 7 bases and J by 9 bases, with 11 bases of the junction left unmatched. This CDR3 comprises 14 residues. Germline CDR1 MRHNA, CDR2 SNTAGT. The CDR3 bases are TGTGCCAGCACGGGACAGGCCGATGGGGGTGAGCAGTTCTTC. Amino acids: CASTGQADGGEQFF.

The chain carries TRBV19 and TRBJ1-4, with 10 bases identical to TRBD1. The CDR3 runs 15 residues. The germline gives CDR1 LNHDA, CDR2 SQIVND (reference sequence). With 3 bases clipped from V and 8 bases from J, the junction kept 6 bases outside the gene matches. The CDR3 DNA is TGTGCCAGTAGTATTAGGGACAGGGGTCACGAAAAACTGTTTTTT. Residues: CASSIRDRGHEKLFF.